The 15 T cell receptor beta chains below were found in one sample sequenced in a study of T cells in lung cancer brain metastases. Method: immunoSEQ multiplex PCR; TCRdb's copy keeps in-frame clones and lacks some. The table has about 6,200 clones, 86% seen once. Sample: tumor tissue from the primary lung tumor. The receptors derive from a man between 45 and 60 years old with non-small cell lung cancer.

There are a few counts of this clone. V is TRBV6-1 and J is TRBJ1-2; TRBD1 agrees at 7 bases. Losses at the gene ends were 6 bases for V and 4 bases for J; bases not matched to a gene: 8. In germline, CDR1 is MNHNS, CDR2 SASEGT. CDR3 length: 14 amino acids. Here the CDR3 reads CASSEQGMAYGYTF. CDR3 bases: TGTGCCAGCAGCGAACAGGGGATGGCCTATGGCTACACCTTC.

The chain employs TRBV27 and TRBJ1-2; D is perhaps TRBD1 (6 bases). V lost 6 bases and J 3 bases, leaving 14 bases between the germline ends. Germline V gene lookup returns CDR1 MNHEY and CDR2 SMNVEV (reference sequence). The CDR3 consists of 14 residues. This CDR3 is CASSTTDRHYGYTF. The CDR3 coding sequence is TGTGCCAGCAGCACAACCGACAGGCACTATGGCTACACCTTC.

V and J are TRBV29-1 and TRBJ2-3, with TRBD2 matching 10 bases. Germline-derived CDR1 and CDR2 are SQVTM and ANQGSEA. The CDR3 extends over 13 amino acids. V gave up 5 bases and J gave up 4 bases; unmatched junction bases: 3. The CDR3 is CSVRGLAADTQYF. The CDR3 nucleotides read TGCAGCGTTCGTGGACTAGCGGCAGATACGCAGTATTTT.

The chain carries TRBV5-6 and TRBJ1-4; unclear D gene. Trimming shortened V by 2 bases and J by 7 bases, and 9 bases separated the two germline ends. This CDR3 spans 13 amino acids. Germline V lookup: CDR1 SGHDT, CDR2 YYEEEE. In DNA form, the CDR3 reads TGTGCCAGCAGCTTCGGTAGGCTTGAAAAACTGTTTTTT. The encoded protein is CASSFGRLEKLFF. The full variable domain, completed using reference TRBV5-6 and TRBJ1-4, is DAGVTQSPTHLIKTRGQQVTLRCSPKSGHDTVSWYQQALGQGPQFIFQYYEEEERQRGNFPDRFSGHQFPNYSSELNVNALLLGDSALYLCASSFGRLEKLFFGSGTQLSVL.

This clone was counted a single time. This chain uses TRBV10-2 with TRBJ2-1; tentatively, D is TRBD1 (6 bases). Germline assignment: CDR1 WSHSY and CDR2 SAAADI. This CDR3 comprises 14 residues. Trimming removed 0 bases at V and 9 bases at J, with 12 bases between. This CDR3 is CASSESHRDGEQFF. As DNA, the CDR3 is TGCGCCAGCAGTGAGTCACACAGGGACGGTGAGCAGTTCTTC.

The chain carries TRBV4-2 and TRBJ1-1, with no clear D. Germline lookup yields CDR1 LGHNA and CDR2 YNFKEQ. Trimming pared 4 bases from V and 3 bases from J, leaving 18 bases between. CDR3 length equals 16 residues. The CDR3 DNA follows: TGTGCCAGCAGCCCCCGATTTGGGAATATGGACACTGAAGCTTTCTTT. Its protein is CASSPRFGNMDTEAFF.

The chain carries TRBV6-6 and TRBJ1-2; D ambiguous. Germline assignment: CDR1 MNHNY and CDR2 SVGAGI (reference sequence). V lost 2 bases, J lost 4 bases, and 5 bases lay in between. The CDR3 extends over 12 amino acids. The CDR3 loop is CASSYGSYGYTF. In DNA, the CDR3 is TGTGCCAGCAGTTACGGGAGCTATGGCTACACCTTC.

This clone showed up just once. The chain combines TRBV7-2 with TRBJ2-2, with D unclear. The CDR3 extends over 15 amino acids. The germline V and J ends were trimmed by 0 bases and 3 bases, with 8 bases remaining between them. Germline V lookup: CDR1 SGHTA, CDR2 FQGNSA. The CDR3, as DNA: TGTGCCAGCAGCTTAGCACCCCAGTACACCGGGGAGCTGTTTTTT. Amino acid sequence: CASSLAPQYTGELFF.

In its sample, this clone was seen once. The chain joins TRBV5-6 to TRBJ2-4; 10 bases are a match to TRBD1. Trimming at V came to 3 bases and at J to 9 bases, leaving 9 bases not matched to a gene. Germline CDR1 and CDR2: SGHDT and YYEEEE. This CDR3 is 15 amino acids long. DNA of the CDR3: TGTGCCAGCAGCTGGGGGGTGGGACAGGGGATCATTCAGTACTTC. The encoded protein is CASSWGVGQGIIQYF.

The V call is TRBV12-2, the J call TRBJ2-3; the table calls TRBD2, which could not be checked here. TRBV12-2 is listed as a pseudogene. The CDR3 is 16 residues long. Here the CDR3 DNA reads TGTGCAAGTCGCTTTTGCGGGGGGCCCACGGGAGATACGCAGTATTTT. Translation: CASRFCGGPTGDTQYF.

This clone appeared a single time. This chain links TRBV9 with TRBJ1-2; D not certain. CDR1 and CDR2 from the germline V gene are SGDLS and YYNGEE. Trimming removed 3 bases at V and 2 bases at J, with 2 bases between. CDR3 length: 11 amino acids. The CDR3 coding sequence is TGTGCCAGCAGCGCCAACTATGGCTACACCTTC. Protein product: CASSANYGYTF.

The chain joins TRBV5-1 to TRBJ2-3; 13 nucleotides line up with TRBD2. Trimming at V came to 1 base and at J to 4 bases, leaving 0 bases not matched to a gene. The CDR3 is 15 amino acids. CDR1 SGHRS and CDR2 YFSETQ come from the germline V gene. The CDR3 here is CASSLTSGGADTQYF. The CDR3 DNA reads TGCGCCAGCAGCTTGACTAGCGGGGGGGCAGATACGCAGTATTTT.

This chain joins TRBV27 and TRBJ2-1; 9 nucleotides line up with TRBD1. Germline loops: CDR1 MNHEY, CDR2 SMNVEV (reference sequence). The trim removed 6 bases at V and 5 bases at J, leaving 14 bases unmatched. The CDR3 has 17 residues. In DNA form, the CDR3 reads TGTGCCAGCAGCTTTAGAACAGGGGGCCGAGTAAACAATGAGCAGTTCTTC. This codes for CASSFRTGGRVNNEQFF.

The chain is built from TRBV9 and TRBJ1-3, with D unclear. Germline V gene data show CDR1 as SGDLS and CDR2 as YYNGEE. This CDR3 region has 18 residues. V lost 0 bases and J lost 0, with 16 bases in between. CDR3 amino acids: CASSVAPEQRHSGNTIYF. The CDR3 DNA follows: TGTGCCAGCAGCGTAGCACCGGAACAGCGCCACTCTGGAAACACCATATATTTT.

About this clone: The junction differs from germline at one of its ends, possibly a read error. Other DNA sequences in the sample encode the same CDR3. The chain has TRBV7-3 and TRBJ2-2, with a weak D call TRBD2 (5 bases). The CDR3 length is 14 residues. The germline gives CDR1 SGHTA, CDR2 FQGTGA. The CDR3 spells CASSSGPRSGELFF. CDR3 DNA: TGTGCCAGCAGCTCGGGCCCGAGGTCCGGGGAGTTGTTTTTT. Supplemented by reference TRBV7-3 and TRBJ2-2, the full variable domain reads GAGVSQTPSNKVTEKGKYVELRCDPISGHTALYWYRQSLGQGPEFLIYFQGTGAADDSGLPNDRFFAVRPEGSVSTLKIQRTERGDSAVYLCASSSGPRSGELFFGEGSRLTVL.